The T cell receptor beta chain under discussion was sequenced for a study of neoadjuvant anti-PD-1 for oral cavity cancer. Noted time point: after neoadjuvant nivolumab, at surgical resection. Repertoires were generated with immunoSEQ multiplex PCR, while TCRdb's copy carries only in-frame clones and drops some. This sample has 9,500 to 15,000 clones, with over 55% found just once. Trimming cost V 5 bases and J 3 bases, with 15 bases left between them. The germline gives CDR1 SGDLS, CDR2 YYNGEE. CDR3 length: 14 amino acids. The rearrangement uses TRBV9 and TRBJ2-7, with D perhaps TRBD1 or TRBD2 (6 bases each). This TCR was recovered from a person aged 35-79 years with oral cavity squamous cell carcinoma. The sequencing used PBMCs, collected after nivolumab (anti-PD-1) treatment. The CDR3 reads CASSFGGGGYEQYF. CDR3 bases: TGTGCCAGCAGTTTTGGTGGAGGGGGCTACGAGCAGTACTTC.